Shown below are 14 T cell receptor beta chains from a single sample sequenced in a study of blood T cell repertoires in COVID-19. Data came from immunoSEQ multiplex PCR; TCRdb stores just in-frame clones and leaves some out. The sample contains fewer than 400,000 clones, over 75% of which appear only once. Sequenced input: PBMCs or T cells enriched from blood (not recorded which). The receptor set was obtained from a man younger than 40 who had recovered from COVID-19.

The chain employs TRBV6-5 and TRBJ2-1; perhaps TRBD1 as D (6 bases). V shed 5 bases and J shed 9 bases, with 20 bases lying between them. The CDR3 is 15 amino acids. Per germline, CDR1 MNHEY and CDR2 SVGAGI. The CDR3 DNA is TGTGCCAGCAGTCCCTCTGCAGGGGATGGGGGTGAGCAGTTCTTC. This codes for CASSPSAGDGGEQFF.

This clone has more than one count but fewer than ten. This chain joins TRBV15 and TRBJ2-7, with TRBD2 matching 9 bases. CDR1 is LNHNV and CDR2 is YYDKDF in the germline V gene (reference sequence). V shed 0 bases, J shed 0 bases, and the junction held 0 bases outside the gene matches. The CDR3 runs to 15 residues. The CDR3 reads CATSRDSGGSYEQYF. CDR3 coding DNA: TGTGCCACCAGCAGAGATAGCGGGGGCTCCTACGAGCAGTACTTC.

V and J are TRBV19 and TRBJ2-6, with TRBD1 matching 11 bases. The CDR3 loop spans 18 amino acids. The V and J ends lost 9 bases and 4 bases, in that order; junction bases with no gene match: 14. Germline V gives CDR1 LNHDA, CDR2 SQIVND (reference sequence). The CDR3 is CASLPRTGGAYGANVLTF. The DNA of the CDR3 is TGTGCCAGCCTCCCTCGGACAGGGGGCGCGTACGGGGCCAACGTCCTGACTTTC.

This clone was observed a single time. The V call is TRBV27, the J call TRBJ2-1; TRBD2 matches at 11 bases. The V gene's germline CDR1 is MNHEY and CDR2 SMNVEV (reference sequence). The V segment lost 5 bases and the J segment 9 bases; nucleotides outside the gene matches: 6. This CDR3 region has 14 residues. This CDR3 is CASSPSGGPGEQFF. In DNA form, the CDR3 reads TGTGCCAGCAGTCCTAGCGGGGGGCCGGGTGAGCAGTTCTTC.

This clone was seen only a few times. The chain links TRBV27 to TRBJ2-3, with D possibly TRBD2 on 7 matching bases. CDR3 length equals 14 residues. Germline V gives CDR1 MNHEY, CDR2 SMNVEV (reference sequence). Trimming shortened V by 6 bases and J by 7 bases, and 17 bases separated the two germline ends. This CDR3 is CASRRGGGVNTQYF. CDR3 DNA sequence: TGTGCCAGCAGGCGCGGAGGGGGGGTTAATACGCAGTATTTT.

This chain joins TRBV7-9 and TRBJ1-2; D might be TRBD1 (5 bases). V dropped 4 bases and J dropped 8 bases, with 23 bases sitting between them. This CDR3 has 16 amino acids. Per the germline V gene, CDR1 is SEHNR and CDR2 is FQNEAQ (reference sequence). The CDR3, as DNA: TGTGCCAGCAGCTCGATGGCAGGGTCAGGTGTGAGGGGCTACACCTTC. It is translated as CASSSMAGSGVRGYTF.

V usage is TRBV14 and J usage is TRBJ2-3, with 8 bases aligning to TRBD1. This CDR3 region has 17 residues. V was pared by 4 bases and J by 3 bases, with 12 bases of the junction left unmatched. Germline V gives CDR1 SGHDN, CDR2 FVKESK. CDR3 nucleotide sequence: TGTGCCAGCAGCCCCACATTAGACAGGGGTTTTACAGATACGCAGTATTTT. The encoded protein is CASSPTLDRGFTDTQYF.

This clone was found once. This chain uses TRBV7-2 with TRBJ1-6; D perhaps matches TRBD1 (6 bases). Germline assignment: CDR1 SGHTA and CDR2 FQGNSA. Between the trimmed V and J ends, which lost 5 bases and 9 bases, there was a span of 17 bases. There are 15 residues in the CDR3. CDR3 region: CASSQDQGTRSPLHF. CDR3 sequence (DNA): TGTGCCAGCAGCCAAGACCAGGGGACCCGTTCACCCCTCCACTTT.

CDR3 sequence: CASSPQGLQETQYF. CDR3 coding DNA: TGTGCCAGCTCACCGCAGGGCCTCCAAGAGACCCAGTACTTC. The chain combines TRBV18 with TRBJ2-5; D possibly corresponds to TRBD1 (5 bases). This CDR3 contains 14 residues. CDR1 and CDR2 (germline): KGHSH, LQKENI. Trimming removed 3 bases from V and 1 base from J, with 9 bases in between.

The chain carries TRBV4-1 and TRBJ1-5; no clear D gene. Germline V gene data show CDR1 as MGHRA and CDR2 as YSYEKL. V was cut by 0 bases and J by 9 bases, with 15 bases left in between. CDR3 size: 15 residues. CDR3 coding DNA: TGCGCCAGCAGCCAAGATCGGTCGGGAGGGAGGCCCCAGCATTTT. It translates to CASSQDRSGGRPQHF.

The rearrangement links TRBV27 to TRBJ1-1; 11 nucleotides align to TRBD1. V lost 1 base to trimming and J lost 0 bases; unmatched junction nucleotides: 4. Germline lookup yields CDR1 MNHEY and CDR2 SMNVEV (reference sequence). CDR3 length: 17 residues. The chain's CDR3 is CASSLYGGQGVNTEAFF. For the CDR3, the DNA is TGTGCCAGCAGTTTATATGGGGGACAGGGGGTGAACACTGAAGCTTTCTTT.

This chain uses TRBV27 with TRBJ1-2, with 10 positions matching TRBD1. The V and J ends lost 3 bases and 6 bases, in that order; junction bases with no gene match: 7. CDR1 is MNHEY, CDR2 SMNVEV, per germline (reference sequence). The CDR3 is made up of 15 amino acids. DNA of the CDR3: TGTGCCAGCAGTTTCTTGGACAGGGGGGGAGATGGCTACACCTTC. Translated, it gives CASSFLDRGGDGYTF.

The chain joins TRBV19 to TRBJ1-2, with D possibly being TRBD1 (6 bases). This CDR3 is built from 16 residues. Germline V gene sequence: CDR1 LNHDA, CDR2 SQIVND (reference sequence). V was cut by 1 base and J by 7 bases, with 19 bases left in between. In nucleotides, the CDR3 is TGTGCCAGTAGTATAGCTTTACAGGGATGGAGCCTTGGCTACACCTTC. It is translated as CASSIALQGWSLGYTF. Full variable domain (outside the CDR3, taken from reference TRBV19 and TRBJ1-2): DGGITQSPKYLFRKEGQNVTLSCEQNLNHDAMYWYRQDPGQGLRLIYYSQIVNDFQKGDIAEGYSVSREKKESFPLTVTSAQKNPTAFYLCASSIALQGWSLGYTFGSGTRLTVV.

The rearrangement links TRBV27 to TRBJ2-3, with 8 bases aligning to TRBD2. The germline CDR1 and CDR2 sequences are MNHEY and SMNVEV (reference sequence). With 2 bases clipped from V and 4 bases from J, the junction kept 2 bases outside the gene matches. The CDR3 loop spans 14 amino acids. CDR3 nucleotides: TGTGCCAGCAGTTTAGGACTAGCTGCAGATACGCAGTATTTT. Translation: CASSLGLAADTQYF.